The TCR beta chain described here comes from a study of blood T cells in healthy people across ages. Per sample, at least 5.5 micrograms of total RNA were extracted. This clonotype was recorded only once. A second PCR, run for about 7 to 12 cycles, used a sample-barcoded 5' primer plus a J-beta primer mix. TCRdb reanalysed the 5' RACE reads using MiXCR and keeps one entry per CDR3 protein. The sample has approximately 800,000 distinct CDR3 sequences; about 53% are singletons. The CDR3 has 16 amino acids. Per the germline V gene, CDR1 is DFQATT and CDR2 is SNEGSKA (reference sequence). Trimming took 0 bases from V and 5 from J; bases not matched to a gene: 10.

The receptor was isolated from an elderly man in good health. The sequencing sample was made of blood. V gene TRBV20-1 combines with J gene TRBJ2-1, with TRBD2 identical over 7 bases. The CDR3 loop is CSARDLYDGGDNEQFF. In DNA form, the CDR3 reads TGCAGTGCTAGAGATCTTTATGATGGGGGGGACAATGAGCAGTTCTTC.